This T cell receptor beta chain was captured by sequencing in a study of blood T cell repertoires in COVID-19. The repertoire was sequenced with immunoSEQ multiplex PCR; TCRdb's copy has only in-frame clones and lacks some. Here the sample spans 53,000 or so clones, about nine tenths being singletons. The V gene lost 6 bases and the J gene lost 4 bases, with 14 bases spanning the gap. The CDR3 covers 14 residues. The germline CDR1 and CDR2 sequences are MNHEY and SVGAGI. Sequenced sample: peripheral blood. The origin of this receptor is a man aged 80 or over with acute or convalescent COVID-19. The rearrangement links TRBV6-5 to TRBJ2-3; the D is unclear. The DNA of the CDR3 is TGTGCCAGCAGCCATACGGCGGCGGCAGATACGCAGTATTTT. Its translation is CASSHTAAADTQYF.